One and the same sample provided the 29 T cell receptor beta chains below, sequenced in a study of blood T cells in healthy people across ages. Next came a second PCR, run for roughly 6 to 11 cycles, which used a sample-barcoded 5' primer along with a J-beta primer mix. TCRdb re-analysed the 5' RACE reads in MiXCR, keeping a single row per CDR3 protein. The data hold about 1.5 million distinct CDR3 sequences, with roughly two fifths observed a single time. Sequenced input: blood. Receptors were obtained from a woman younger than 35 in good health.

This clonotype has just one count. The CDR3 bases are TGTGCCAGCAGCCCTTACAAAGACGGACACTATGGCTACACCTTC. Translated, it gives CASSPYKDGHYGYTF. This chain uses TRBV9 with TRBJ1-2; D is unclear. The CDR3 extends over 15 amino acids. Trimming removed 4 bases from V and 3 bases from J, with 16 bases in between. The germline V gene encodes CDR1 SGDLS and CDR2 YYNGEE.

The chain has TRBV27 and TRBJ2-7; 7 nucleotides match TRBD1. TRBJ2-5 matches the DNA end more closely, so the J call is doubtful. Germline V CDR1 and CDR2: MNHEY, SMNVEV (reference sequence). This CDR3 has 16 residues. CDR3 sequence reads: CASSTRQGFDAETQYF. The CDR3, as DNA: TGTGCCAGCAGTACCCGACAGGGTTTCGATGCAGAGACCCAGTACTTC.

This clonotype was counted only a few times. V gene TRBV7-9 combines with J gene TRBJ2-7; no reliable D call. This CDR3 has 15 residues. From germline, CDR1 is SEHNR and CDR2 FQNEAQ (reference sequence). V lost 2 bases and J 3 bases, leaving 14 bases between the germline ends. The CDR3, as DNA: TGTGCCAGCAGCTTATTGTCAGGATCAGGCTACGAGCAGTACTTC. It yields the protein CASSLLSGSGYEQYF. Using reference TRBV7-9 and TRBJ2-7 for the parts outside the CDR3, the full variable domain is DTGVSQNPRHKITKRGQNVTFRCDPISEHNRLYWYRQTLGQGPEFLTYFQNEAQLEKSRLLSDRFSAERPKGSFSTLEIQRTEQGDSAMYLCASSLLSGSGYEQYFGPGTRLTVT.

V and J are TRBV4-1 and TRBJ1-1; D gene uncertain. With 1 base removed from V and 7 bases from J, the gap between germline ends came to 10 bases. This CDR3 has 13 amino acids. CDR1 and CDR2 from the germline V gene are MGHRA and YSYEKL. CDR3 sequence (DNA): TGCGCCAGCAGCCAAGGTTTCGGTAGTGAAGCTTTCTTT. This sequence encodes CASSQGFGSEAFF.

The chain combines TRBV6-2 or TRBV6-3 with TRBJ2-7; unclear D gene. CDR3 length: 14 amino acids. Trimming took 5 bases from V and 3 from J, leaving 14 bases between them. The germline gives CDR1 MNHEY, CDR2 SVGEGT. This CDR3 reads CASSPRSDFYEQYF. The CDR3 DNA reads TGTGCCAGCAGTCCCCGGTCAGATTTCTACGAGCAGTACTTC.

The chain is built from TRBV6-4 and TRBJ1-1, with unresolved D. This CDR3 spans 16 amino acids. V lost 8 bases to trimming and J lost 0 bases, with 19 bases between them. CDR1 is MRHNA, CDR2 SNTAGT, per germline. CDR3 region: CASRAVAADLNTEAFF. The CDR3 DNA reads TGTGCCAGCCGCGCGGTGGCAGCGGACTTGAACACTGAAGCTTTCTTT.

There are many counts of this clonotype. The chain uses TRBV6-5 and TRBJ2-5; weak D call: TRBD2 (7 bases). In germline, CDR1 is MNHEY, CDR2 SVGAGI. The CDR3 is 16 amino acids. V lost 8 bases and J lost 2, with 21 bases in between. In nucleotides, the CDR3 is TGTGCCAGCCGGGGGGCTAGCGCCTTTCTTCAAGAGACCCAGTACTTC. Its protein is CASRGASAFLQETQYF.

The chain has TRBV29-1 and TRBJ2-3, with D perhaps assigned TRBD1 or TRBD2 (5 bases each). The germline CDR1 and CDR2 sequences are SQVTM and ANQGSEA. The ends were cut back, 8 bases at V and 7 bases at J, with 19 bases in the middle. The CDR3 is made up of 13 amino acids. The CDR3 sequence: CSSHNEGPYTQYF. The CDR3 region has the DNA TGCAGCTCCCATAACGAGGGACCTTATACGCAGTATTTT.

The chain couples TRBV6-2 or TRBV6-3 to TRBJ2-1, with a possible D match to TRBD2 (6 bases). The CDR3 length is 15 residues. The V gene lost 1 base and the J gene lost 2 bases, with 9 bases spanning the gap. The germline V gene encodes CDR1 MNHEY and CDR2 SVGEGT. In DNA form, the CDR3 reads TGTGCCAGCAGTTACTTCGGGGAGGCCTACAATGAGCAGTTCTTC. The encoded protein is CASSYFGEAYNEQFF.

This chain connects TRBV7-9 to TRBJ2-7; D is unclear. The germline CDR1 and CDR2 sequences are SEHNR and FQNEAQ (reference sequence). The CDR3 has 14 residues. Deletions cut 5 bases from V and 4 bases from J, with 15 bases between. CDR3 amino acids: CASSPVGTVYEQYF. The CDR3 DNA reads TGTGCCAGCAGCCCCGTAGGCACAGTTTACGAGCAGTACTTC.

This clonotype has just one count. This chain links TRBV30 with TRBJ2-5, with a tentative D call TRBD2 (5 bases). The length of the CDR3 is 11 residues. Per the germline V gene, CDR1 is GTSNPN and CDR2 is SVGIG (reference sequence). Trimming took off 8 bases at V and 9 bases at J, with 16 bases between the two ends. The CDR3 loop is CATSQSGAQYF. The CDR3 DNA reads TGTGCCACCTCACAGTCCGGGGCCCAGTACTTC.

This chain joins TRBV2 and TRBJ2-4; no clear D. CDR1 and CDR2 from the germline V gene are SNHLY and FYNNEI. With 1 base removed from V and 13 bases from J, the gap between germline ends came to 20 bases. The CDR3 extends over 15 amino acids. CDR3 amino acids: CASSEDLPTVHEQYF. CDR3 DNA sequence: TGTGCCAGCAGTGAAGATCTCCCCACGGTCCATGAGCAGTACTTC.

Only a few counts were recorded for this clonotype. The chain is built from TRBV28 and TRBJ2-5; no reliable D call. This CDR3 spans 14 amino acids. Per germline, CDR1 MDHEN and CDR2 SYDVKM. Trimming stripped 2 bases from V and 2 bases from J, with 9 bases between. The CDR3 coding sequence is TGTGCCAGCAGTTTAACCAAGGGACAAGAGACCCAGTACTTC. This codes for CASSLTKGQETQYF.

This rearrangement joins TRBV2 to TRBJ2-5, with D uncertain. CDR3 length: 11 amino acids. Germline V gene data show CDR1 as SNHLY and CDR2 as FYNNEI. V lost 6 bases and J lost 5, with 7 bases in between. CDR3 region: CASSGYETQYF. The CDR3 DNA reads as TGTGCCAGCAGCGGCTATGAGACCCAGTACTTC.

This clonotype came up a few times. As DNA, the CDR3 is TGTGCCGGAAGGACAGGCCTTGAGGAAAAACTGTTTTTT. It yields the protein CAGRTGLEEKLFF. The chain combines TRBV7-9 with TRBJ1-4; 7 bases align to TRBD1. Germline values: CDR1 SEHNR, CDR2 FQNEAQ (reference sequence). The junction had 11 bases not matched to a gene; V was cut back by 11 bases and J by 8 bases. This CDR3 comprises 13 residues.

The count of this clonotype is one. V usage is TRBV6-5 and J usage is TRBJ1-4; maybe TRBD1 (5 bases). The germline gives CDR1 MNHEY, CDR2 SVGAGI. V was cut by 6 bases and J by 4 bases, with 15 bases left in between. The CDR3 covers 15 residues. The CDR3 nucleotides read TGTGCCAGCAGGCCTTGGAGGGGACTTAATGAAAAACTGTTTTTT. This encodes CASRPWRGLNEKLFF.

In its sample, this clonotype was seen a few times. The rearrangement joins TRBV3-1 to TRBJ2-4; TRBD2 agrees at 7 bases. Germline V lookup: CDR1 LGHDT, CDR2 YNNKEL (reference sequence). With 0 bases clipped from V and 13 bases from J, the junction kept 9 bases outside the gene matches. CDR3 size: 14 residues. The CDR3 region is CASSQDGWGGEQYF. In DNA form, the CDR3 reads TGTGCCAGCAGCCAAGATGGTTGGGGGGGAGAGCAGTACTTC.

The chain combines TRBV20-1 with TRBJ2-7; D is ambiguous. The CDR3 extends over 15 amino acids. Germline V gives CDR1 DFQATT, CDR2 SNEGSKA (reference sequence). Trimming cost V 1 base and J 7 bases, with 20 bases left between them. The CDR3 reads CSARGATVFYNEQYF. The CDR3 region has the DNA TGCAGTGCTAGAGGGGCAACTGTGTTCTACAATGAGCAGTACTTC.

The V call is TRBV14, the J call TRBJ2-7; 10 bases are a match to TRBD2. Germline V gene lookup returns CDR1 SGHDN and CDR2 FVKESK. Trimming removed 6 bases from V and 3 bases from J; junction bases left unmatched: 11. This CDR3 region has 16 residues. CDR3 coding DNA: TGTGCCAGCAGTAAGCGGGAGGGCCTTATAGACTACGAGCAGTACTTC. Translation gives CASSKREGLIDYEQYF.

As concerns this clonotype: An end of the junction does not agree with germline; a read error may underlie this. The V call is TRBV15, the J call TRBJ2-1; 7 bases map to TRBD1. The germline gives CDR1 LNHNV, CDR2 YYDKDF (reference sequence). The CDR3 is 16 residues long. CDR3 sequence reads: CATSRGQINAYNGQFF. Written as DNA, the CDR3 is TGTGCCACCAGCAGGGGACAGATTAACGCCTACAATGGGCAGTTCTTC.

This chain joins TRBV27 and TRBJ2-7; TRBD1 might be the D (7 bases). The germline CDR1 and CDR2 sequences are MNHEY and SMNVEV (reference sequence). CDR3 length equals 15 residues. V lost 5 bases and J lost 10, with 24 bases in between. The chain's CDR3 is CASSTRDSARETQYF. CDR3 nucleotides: TGTGCCAGCAGTACCAGGGACAGTGCCCGGGAGACTCAGTACTTC.

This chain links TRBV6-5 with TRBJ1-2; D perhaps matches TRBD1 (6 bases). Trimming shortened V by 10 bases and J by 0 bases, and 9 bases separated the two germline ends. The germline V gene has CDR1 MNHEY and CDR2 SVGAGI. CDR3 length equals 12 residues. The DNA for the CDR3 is TGTGCCATCCGGACAGCTAACTATGGCTACACCTTC. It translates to CAIRTANYGYTF.

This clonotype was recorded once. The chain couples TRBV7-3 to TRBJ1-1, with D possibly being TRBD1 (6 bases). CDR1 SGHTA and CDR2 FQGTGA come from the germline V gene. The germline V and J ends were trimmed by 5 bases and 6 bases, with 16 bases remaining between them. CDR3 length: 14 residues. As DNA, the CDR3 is TGTGCCAGCAGCACCAATTTACAGGGCTCTGAAGCTTTCTTT. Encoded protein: CASSTNLQGSEAFF.

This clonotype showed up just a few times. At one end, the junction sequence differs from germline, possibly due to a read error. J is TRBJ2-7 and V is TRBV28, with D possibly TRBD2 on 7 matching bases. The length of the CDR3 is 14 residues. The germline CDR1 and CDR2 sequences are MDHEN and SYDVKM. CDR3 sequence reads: CDSTRVGGPNEQYF. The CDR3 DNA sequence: TGTGACAGCACCCGTGTGGGGGGGCCCAACGAGCAGTACTTC.

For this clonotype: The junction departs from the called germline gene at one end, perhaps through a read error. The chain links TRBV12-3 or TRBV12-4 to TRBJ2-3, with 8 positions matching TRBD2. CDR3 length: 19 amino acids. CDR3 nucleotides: TGTGCCAGCAGTCCTACTTCTCGGGGTAGCGGGATGATCACAGATATGCAGTATTTT. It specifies CASSPTSRGSGMITDMQYF.

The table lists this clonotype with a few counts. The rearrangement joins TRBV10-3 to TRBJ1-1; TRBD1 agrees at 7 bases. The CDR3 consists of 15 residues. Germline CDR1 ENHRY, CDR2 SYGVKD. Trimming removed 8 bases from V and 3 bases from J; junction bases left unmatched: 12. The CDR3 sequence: CAIRQGFISYTEAFF. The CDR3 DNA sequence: TGTGCCATCCGACAGGGTTTCATTAGCTACACTGAAGCTTTCTTT.

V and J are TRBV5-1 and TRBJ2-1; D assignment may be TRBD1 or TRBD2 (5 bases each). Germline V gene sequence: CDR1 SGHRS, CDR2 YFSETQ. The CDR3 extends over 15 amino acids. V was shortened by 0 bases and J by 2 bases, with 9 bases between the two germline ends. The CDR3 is CASSLEGPAYNEQFF. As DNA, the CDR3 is TGCGCCAGCAGCTTGGAGGGACCGGCCTACAATGAGCAGTTCTTC.

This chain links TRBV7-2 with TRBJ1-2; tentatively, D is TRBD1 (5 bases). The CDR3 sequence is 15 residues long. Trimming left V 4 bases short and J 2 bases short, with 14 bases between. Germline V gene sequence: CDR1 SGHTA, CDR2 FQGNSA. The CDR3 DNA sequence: TGTGCCAGCAGCTCGGGGGTTGGACGGAACTATGGCTACACCTTC. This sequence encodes CASSSGVGRNYGYTF.

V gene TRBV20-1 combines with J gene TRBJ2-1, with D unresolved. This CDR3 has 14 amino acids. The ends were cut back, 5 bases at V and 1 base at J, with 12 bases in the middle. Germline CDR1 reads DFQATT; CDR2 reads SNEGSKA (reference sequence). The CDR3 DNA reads TGCAGTGCTCGTACTCGATTTTCCTACAATGAGCAGTTCTTC. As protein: CSARTRFSYNEQFF.